This record concerns one T cell receptor beta chain sequence. Per the original methods: It was from reference gene primer amplification that nucleated cell counts were estimated. TCRdb's table, derived via immunoSEQ multiplex PCR, lists solely in-frame clones and lacks some. The DNA gave D and trimming, while V, J and clone size come from that table. The table records roughly 41,000 clones, just under 85% of them present only once. This entry comes from a study of blood T cell repertoires in COVID-19. The overall study: The United States, Italy and Spain supplied acute and convalescent COVID-19 samples.

Germline V gives CDR1 SGHAT, CDR2 FQNNGV. Between the trimmed V and J ends, which lost 7 bases and 0 bases, there was a span of 19 bases. CDR3 length equals 17 residues. The sample taken for sequencing was peripheral blood. V and J are TRBV11-2 and TRBJ1-3; no clear D gene. This receptor was obtained from a man between 45 and 60 years old with active COVID-19. CDR3 DNA: TGTGCCAGCATCCGATCCGGAGAACGGTCCTCTGGAAACACCATATATTTT. As protein: CASIRSGERSSGNTIYF.